This T cell receptor beta chain derives from a study of blood T cell repertoires in COVID-19. About the study: The origin of the acute and convalescent COVID-19 samples was the United States, Italy and Spain. PBMCs, B-cell-depleted T cells, or T cells provided the cDNA or gDNA that made up the material.

The CDR3 runs 18 residues. Original methodology: The authors estimated nucleated cell counts from reference gene primer amplification. Profiling relied on immunoSEQ multiplex PCR, and the TCRdb table lists in-frame clones only, not all of them. The DNA gave D and trimming, while V, J and clone size come from that table. Of more than 70,000 clones listed, about nine tenths were seen once; the top ten hold around 3.9%. The V call is TRBV21-1, the J call TRBJ1-4; the table's D call, TRBD1, has no DNA check behind it. TRBV21-1 constitutes a pseudogene. Sequenced material: peripheral blood. The receptor was isolated from a woman aged 45-65 years in a cohort sampled during active COVID-19. The DNA for the CDR3 is TGTGCCAGCAGCAAAAAAAGGGGCACCGGGACATATAATGAAAAACTGTTTTTT. Translation gives CASSKKRGTGTYNEKLFF.